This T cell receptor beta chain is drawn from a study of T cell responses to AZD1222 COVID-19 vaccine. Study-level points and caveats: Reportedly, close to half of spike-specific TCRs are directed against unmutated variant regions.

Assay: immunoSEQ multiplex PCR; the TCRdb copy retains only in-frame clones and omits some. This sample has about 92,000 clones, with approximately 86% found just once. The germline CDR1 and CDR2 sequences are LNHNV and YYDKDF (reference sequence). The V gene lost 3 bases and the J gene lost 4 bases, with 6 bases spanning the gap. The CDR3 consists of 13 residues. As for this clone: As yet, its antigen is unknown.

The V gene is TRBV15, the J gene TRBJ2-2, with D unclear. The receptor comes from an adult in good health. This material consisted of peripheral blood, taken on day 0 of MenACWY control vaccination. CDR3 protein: CATSRGITGELFF. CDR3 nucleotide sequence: TGTGCCACCAGCAGGGGGATCACCGGGGAGCTGTTTTTT.